This T cell receptor (beta chain) stems from a study of cytomegalovirus exposure and HLA in healthy donors. About this clone itself: Its cognate antigen is unknown.

Notes on the study in general: Rarity held for most TCR sequences, but there were some public TCRs that occurred in many donors. A later analysis reportedly identified an Asian-associated ancestry cluster as carrying fewer N-insertions than the roughly 720-donor mean. The only immune exposure information that was available was CMV serostatus.

PCR used 60 Vbeta primers and 13 Jbeta primers. Profiling relied on immunoSEQ multiplex PCR, and the TCRdb table lists in-frame clones only, not all of them. The sample lists tens of thousands of clones; 65% to 85% were seen once. Regarding donors, all were healthy bone marrow donors. Between the trimmed V and J ends, which lost 3 bases and 4 bases, there was a span of 13 bases. Germline-derived CDR1 and CDR2 are LNHDA and SQIVND (reference sequence). The CDR3 contains 15 residues. The J gene is TRBJ1-3, the V gene TRBV19, with TRBD1 as a possible D gene (5 bases). Material for sequencing was PBMCs. The sequence was collected from a male donor in good health and CMV-seronegative. The CDR3 DNA is TGTGCCAGTAGTATGATATTTGGACAAGGAAACACCATATATTTT. As protein: CASSMIFGQGNTIYF.